This T cell receptor beta chain was found in a study of T cell responses to AZD1222 COVID-19 vaccine. The study's findings and limits: Repertoire sampling was restricted to post-peak T cell response timepoints. Spike was spanned by vaccine-associated CD4 TCRs, with dominance at 160-218 and 743-854.

Notes on this clone: Antigen specificity is unknown.

The method was immunoSEQ multiplex PCR; TCRdb's version includes in-frame clones alone and lacks a portion of them. This table has roughly 100,000 clones, about 88% appearing once. Trimming cost V 4 bases and J 5 bases, with 14 bases left between them. From germline, CDR1 is LGHDT and CDR2 YNNKEL (reference sequence). CDR3 length: 14 amino acids. This chain joins TRBV3-1 (or the pseudogene TRBV3-2) and TRBJ2-5; D tentatively reads TRBD1 or TRBD2 (6 bases each). This material consisted of peripheral blood, taken on day 0 of AZD1222 vaccination. This clonotype was obtained from an adult in good health. CDR3 loop: CASSLLGGRETQYF. The CDR3 nucleotides are TGTGCCAGCAGCCTGTTAGGGGGGAGGGAGACCCAGTACTTC.